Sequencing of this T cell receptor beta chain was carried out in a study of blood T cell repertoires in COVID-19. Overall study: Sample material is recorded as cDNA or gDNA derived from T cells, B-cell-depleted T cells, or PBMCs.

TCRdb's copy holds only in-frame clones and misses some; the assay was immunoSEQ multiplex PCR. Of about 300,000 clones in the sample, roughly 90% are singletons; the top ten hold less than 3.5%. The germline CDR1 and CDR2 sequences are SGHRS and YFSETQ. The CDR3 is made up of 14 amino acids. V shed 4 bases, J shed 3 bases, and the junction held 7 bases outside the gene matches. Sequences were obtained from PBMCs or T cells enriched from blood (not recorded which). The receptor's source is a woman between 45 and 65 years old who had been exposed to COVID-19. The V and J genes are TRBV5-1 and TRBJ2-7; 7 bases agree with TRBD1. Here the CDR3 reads CASSQGQLYYEQYF. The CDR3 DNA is TGCGCCAGCAGCCAGGGACAGCTTTACTACGAGCAGTACTTC.